The present entry profiles one T cell receptor beta chain with its context. Trimming pared 1 base from V and 8 bases from J, leaving 17 bases between. The CDR3 contains 14 residues. The germline gives CDR1 GTSNPN, CDR2 SVGIG (reference sequence). This sample was taken from a study of blood T cell repertoires in COVID-19. Background on the study: Acute and convalescent COVID-19 specimens originated in the United States, Italy and Spain. PBMCs, B-cell-depleted T cells, or T cells provided the cDNA or gDNA that made up the material.

Original processing notes: Researchers report that nucleated cell counts were estimated from reference gene primer amplification. The method was immunoSEQ multiplex PCR; TCRdb's version includes in-frame clones alone and lacks a portion of them. V, J and clone size were drawn from that table, and D and trimming were deduced from the DNA. The data contain tens of thousands of clones, roughly nine tenths of them singletons. The J gene is TRBJ1-2, the V gene TRBV30; a possible D gene is TRBD1 (5 bases). Specimen: peripheral blood. The TCR originated in a man between 70 and 80 years old with active COVID-19. CDR3 loop: CAWSGSGQGGGYTF. CDR3 sequence (DNA): TGTGCCTGGAGTGGGTCTGGCCAGGGCGGCGGCTACACCTTC.